The TCR beta chain described here comes from a study of T cell repertoires in cytomegalovirus infection. The wider study: Well-studied HLA-B-restricted epitopes and recently identified HLA-C-restricted epitopes of CMV were both used in the study. From public TCR beta signatures came an indication of both CMV infection and matching HLA type.

Overall study findings and caveats: Carriers of CMV and the relevant HLA type were discriminated by public TCR beta frequency. Dominating the ex vivo response were HLA-C-restricted CMV-specific TCR beta clonotypes.

This clonotype was recorded at least ten times. Its target is unknown. Germline CDR1 SEHNR, CDR2 FQNEAQ (reference sequence). The CDR3 has 14 amino acids. V was pared by 5 bases and J by 5 bases, with 7 bases of the junction left unmatched. TCRdb ran MiXCR on the reads and lists one entry per CDR3 protein. The table records roughly 150,000 distinct CDR3 sequences, approximately 30% of them present only once. The rearrangement uses TRBV7-9 and TRBJ1-2; 8 bases line up with TRBD1. This receptor was taken from a human donor in good health (CMV status not recorded). Some clones in this sample may be carry-over from other donors' samples. The sample consisted of CD8+ T cells from cultured PBMCs, taken from culture after CMV antigen stimulation. CDR3 coding DNA: TGTGCCAGCAGCCACCGGGACAGGCCTTATGGCTACACCTTC. Its protein product is CASSHRDRPYGYTF.